This passage covers 22 T cell receptor beta chains from one sample sequenced in a study of CD8 T cells in Susac syndrome. The RNA, about 0.5 to 1 ug, was put through reverse transcription using random hexamers. TCRdb reprocessed the immunoSEQ multiplex PCR reads via MiXCR and lists one record per CDR3 protein. The sample shows about 130,000 distinct CDR3 sequences, about 95% of them seen only once. Sequencing used CD4+ T cells from PBMCs. Receptors were obtained from a human donor in good health.

This rearrangement joins TRBV6-2 or TRBV6-3 to TRBJ1-2, with 10 positions matching TRBD1. CDR3 length: 16 residues. Trimming removed 4 bases from V and 4 bases from J; junction bases left unmatched: 9. Germline V gene data show CDR1 as MNHEY and CDR2 as SVGEGT. CDR3 sequence reads: CASSSRDRGRGYGYTF. The CDR3 DNA follows: TGTGCCAGCAGTTCGCGGGACAGGGGCCGCGGCTATGGCTACACCTTC.

The chain is built from TRBV7-2 and TRBJ2-5; D ambiguous. This CDR3 is built from 16 residues. Deletions cut 0 bases from V and 1 base from J, with 12 bases between. Germline CDR1 is SGHTA and CDR2 is FQGNSA. CDR3 loop: CASSLALSPVQETQYF. CDR3 DNA: TGTGCCAGCAGCTTAGCGCTTAGTCCCGTCCAAGAGACCCAGTACTTC.

The V gene is TRBV12-3 or TRBV12-4, the J gene TRBJ2-7, with 10 bases identical to TRBD1. This CDR3 contains 16 residues. With 5 bases clipped from V and 4 bases from J, the junction kept 11 bases outside the gene matches. In nucleotides, the CDR3 is TGTGCCAGCAGTGTATACCCGGGGACAGGGGAATACGAGCAGTACTTC. This translates into CASSVYPGTGEYEQYF.

This sequence joins TRBV5-1 and TRBJ2-3; 8 bases fit TRBD2. The CDR3 covers 15 residues. J was trimmed by 2 bases and V by 1 base; bases with no gene match: 3. Germline CDR1 reads SGHRS; CDR2 reads YFSETQ. This CDR3 is CASSLILADTDTQYF. The CDR3 DNA follows: TGCGCCAGCAGCTTGATACTAGCGGACACAGATACGCAGTATTTT.

The chain uses TRBV5-1 and TRBJ1-1; possibly TRBD1 for D (5 bases). V was shortened by 5 bases and J by 4 bases, with 15 bases between the two germline ends. Germline CDR1 SGHRS, CDR2 YFSETQ. The CDR3 totals 14 residues. Here the CDR3 reads CASRDWGAGTEAFF. CDR3 DNA sequence: TGCGCCAGCAGAGACTGGGGCGCAGGCACTGAAGCTTTCTTT.

The V call is TRBV3-1, the J call TRBJ1-2, with 7 bases identical to TRBD1. With 4 bases clipped from V and 2 bases from J, the junction kept 10 bases outside the gene matches. The CDR3 totals 16 residues. Looked up from germline, CDR1 is LGHDT and CDR2 is YNNKEL (reference sequence). CDR3 DNA sequence: TGTGCCAGCAGCCTTCTAGGAGGGACAGTCAACTATGGCTACACCTTC. It is translated as CASSLLGGTVNYGYTF.

V and J are TRBV29-1 and TRBJ1-5; no clear D gene. In germline, CDR1 is SQVTM, CDR2 ANQGSEA. V lost 2 bases, J lost 1 base, and 6 bases lay in between. The CDR3 consists of 13 residues. Written as DNA, the CDR3 is TGCAGCGTTGAAATGGGGAGCAATCAGCCCCAGCATTTT. It yields the protein CSVEMGSNQPQHF.

This sequence joins TRBV6-6 and TRBJ1-1; TRBD1 agrees at 7 bases. CDR1 and CDR2 (germline): MNHNY, SVGAGI (reference sequence). Trimming removed 6 bases from V and 11 bases from J; junction bases left unmatched: 6. This CDR3 contains 11 residues. CDR3 DNA sequence: TGTGCCAGCAGCTATGACAGGGCGGCTTTCTTT. It is translated as CASSYDRAAFF.

V usage is TRBV4-3 and J usage is TRBJ1-3, with D possibly TRBD1 on 5 matching bases. V lost 4 bases, J lost 0 bases, and 13 bases lay in between. Germline CDR1 LGHNA, CDR2 YSLEER. CDR3 length: 16 amino acids. In DNA, the CDR3 is TGCGCCAGCAGCCCGGGGACGGAGAGCTCTGGAAACACCATATATTTT. Amino acid sequence: CASSPGTESSGNTIYF.

The chain uses TRBV9 and TRBJ1-5; D unclear. CDR1 is SGDLS and CDR2 is YYNGEE in the germline V gene. This CDR3 is built from 13 residues. V was shortened by 8 bases and J by 0 bases, with 9 bases between the two germline ends. DNA of the CDR3: TGTGCCAGTAGTGACGGTAGCAATCAGCCCCAGCATTTT. Translated, it gives CASSDGSNQPQHF. The entire variable domain, with the rest obtained from reference TRBV9 and TRBJ1-5, is as follows: DSGVTQTPKHLITATGQRVTLRCSPRSGDLSVYWYQQSLDQGLQFLIQYYNGEERAKGNILERFSAQQFPDLHSELNLSSLELGDSALYFCASSDGSNQPQHFGDGTRLSIL.

The chain has TRBV9 and TRBJ2-3, with 7 positions matching TRBD1. V lost 2 bases to trimming and J lost 2 bases; unmatched junction nucleotides: 8. CDR3 length: 16 amino acids. Germline V gives CDR1 SGDLS, CDR2 YYNGEE. The CDR3: CASSVLSTGATDTQYF. Here the CDR3 DNA reads TGTGCCAGCAGCGTTCTTTCCACAGGGGCCACAGATACGCAGTATTTT.

This chain joins TRBV18 and TRBJ1-2, with D uncertain. Trimming took 3 bases from V and 3 from J, leaving 17 bases between them. CDR3 length: 16 amino acids. Germline values: CDR1 KGHSH, CDR2 LQKENI. For the CDR3, the DNA is TGTGCCAGCTCACCCTCCCCCGGGCCCATGGACTATGGCTACACCTTC. As protein: CASSPSPGPMDYGYTF.

V usage is TRBV5-1 and J usage is TRBJ1-2, with D possibly matching TRBD1 (6 bases). The V gene lost 1 base and the J gene lost 3 bases, with 13 bases spanning the gap. CDR1 SGHRS and CDR2 YFSETQ come from the germline V gene. This CDR3 spans 15 amino acids. The CDR3 sequence: CASSLRPGEDYGYTF. In DNA, the CDR3 is TGCGCCAGCAGCTTGCGGCCAGGGGAAGACTATGGCTACACCTTC.

J is TRBJ1-4 and V is TRBV3-1, with a possible D match to TRBD1 (5 bases). This CDR3 region has 14 residues. Trimming cost V 8 bases and J 7 bases, with 17 bases left between them. Per the germline V gene, CDR1 is LGHDT and CDR2 is YNNKEL (reference sequence). The CDR3 DNA reads TGTGCCAGCGGGGGGACGGAAATGGGTGAAAAACTGTTTTTT. This translates into CASGGTEMGEKLFF. The complete variable domain, with remaining parts taken from reference TRBV3-1 and TRBJ1-4, reads DTAVSQTPKYLVTQMGNDKSIKCEQNLGHDTMYWYKQDSKKFLKIMFSYNNKELIINETVPNRFSPKSPDKAHLNLHINSLELGDSAVYFCASGGTEMGEKLFFGSGTQLSVL.

CDR3 DNA sequence: TGTGCCAGCAGTGAAGTAGAGACCCAGTACTTC. Translated, it gives CASSEVETQYF. The J gene is TRBJ2-5, the V gene TRBV2; unclear D gene. V lost 1 base and J 4 bases, leaving 1 base between the germline ends. Germline CDR1 SNHLY, CDR2 FYNNEI. The CDR3 has 11 amino acids.

This clonotype is a singleton in its sample. The J gene is TRBJ2-7, the V gene TRBV5-5, with D maybe TRBD1 (6 bases). V shed 4 bases and J shed 4 bases, with 15 bases lying between them. CDR3 length equals 14 residues. Germline lookup yields CDR1 SGHKS and CDR2 YYEKEE (reference sequence). In DNA form, the CDR3 reads TGTGCCAGCAGCCTAGGACAGATGAATTACGAGCAGTACTTC. Translation: CASSLGQMNYEQYF.

This clonotype was counted once. The J gene is TRBJ2-3, the V gene TRBV29-1, with D perhaps TRBD2 (6 bases). The CDR3 contains 12 residues. V lost 3 bases and J 4 bases, leaving 8 bases between the germline ends. The germline V gene has CDR1 SQVTM and CDR2 ANQGSEA. For the CDR3, the DNA is TGCAGCGTTGAGGAGGGTCCAGATACGCAGTATTTT. This gives the protein CSVEEGPDTQYF.

This clonotype appeared a single time. This chain uses TRBV20-1 with TRBJ1-3; TRBD1 aligns across 7 bases. V shed 6 bases and J 2 bases; nucleotides not matched to a gene: 7. The CDR3 runs 14 residues. The germline CDR1 and CDR2 sequences are DFQATT and SNEGSKA (reference sequence). CDR3 DNA: TGCAGTGCAACTGACAGGGTGCCTGGAAACACCATATATTTT. Amino acids: CSATDRVPGNTIYF.

The chain employs TRBV19 and TRBJ2-7; 7 bases match TRBD2. V lost 4 bases and J lost 6; bases outside the gene matches: 15. The CDR3 covers 16 residues. Germline CDR1 is LNHDA and CDR2 is SQIVND (reference sequence). The CDR3 region is CASSTVKGRARGEQYF. The CDR3 DNA follows: TGTGCCAGTAGTACCGTCAAGGGGAGGGCCAGAGGCGAGCAGTACTTC.

The gene calls are TRBV5-1 and TRBJ1-1; D is uncertain. The germline gives CDR1 SGHRS, CDR2 YFSETQ. CDR3 length: 14 residues. The V gene lost 3 bases and the J gene lost 1 base, with 10 bases spanning the gap. The chain's CDR3 is CASSSPPANTEAFF. CDR3 coding DNA: TGCGCCAGCAGCTCCCCTCCAGCGAACACTGAAGCTTTCTTT.

This chain links TRBV9 with TRBJ2-7; 8 bases are a match to TRBD1. Losses at the gene ends were 3 bases for V and 3 bases for J; bases not matched to a gene: 5. This CDR3 is built from 14 residues. Germline assignment: CDR1 SGDLS and CDR2 YYNGEE. The CDR3 DNA reads TGTGCCAGCAGCGCGGGACAGGTAGACTACGAGCAGTACTTC. This translates into CASSAGQVDYEQYF.

This chain joins TRBV29-1 and TRBJ2-7, with D tentatively TRBD1 (5 bases). V was cut by 8 bases and J by 1 base, with 15 bases left in between. Germline V CDR1 and CDR2: SQVTM, ANQGSEA. The CDR3 contains 13 residues. For the CDR3, the DNA is TGCAGCACCGTCGACAGATGGTCCTACGAGCAGTACTTC. It translates to CSTVDRWSYEQYF.